The clone carrying this T cell receptor (beta chain) occurred many times. What it binds is unknown. TCR beta cDNA was reverse-transcribed from roughly 0.45 ug of total RNA. The reaction used a constant-region primer and ProtoScript II reverse transcriptase. Construction of TCR beta libraries relied on three successive nested multiplex PCR rounds employing slightly modified ARM-PCR. TRBV1-TRBV30 forward primers and a C-beta reverse primer were used in the first two PCR rounds, which each ran for about 10 cycles. TCRdb passed the multiplex PCR reads through MiXCR, listing each CDR3 protein once. The data show about 190,000 distinct CDR3 sequences, just under 85% seen once. This sample was taken from a study of tumor-infiltrating lymphocytes in primary liver carcinoma. At the level of the study: Spanning 30 to 69 years of age, the patients were men and women. T1-T3 N0M0 was the stage of the tumors, which were roughly 4 to 10 cm across. Study-wide results and limits: Among the pair types, tumor region pairs showed more overlap than tumor-adjacent and tumor-blood pairs. Top clones occupying all five tumor regions numbered only about 7-25%.

The germline V gene has CDR1 SQVTM and CDR2 ANQGSEA. Trimming cost V 2 bases and J 7 bases; bases outside gene matches: 6. The CDR3 length is 16 residues. The roughly 20-31 mg bulk tissue piece was not sorted before simultaneous RNA and DNA extraction. The rearrangement links TRBV29-1 to TRBJ2-1, with TRBD2 matching over 15 bases. The material sequenced was tumor tissue from primary liver carcinoma. This TCR derives from a man in his forties or fifties with primary liver carcinoma and hepatitis B virus infection. In DNA form, the CDR3 reads TGCAGCGTTGAACCGTCCGGGACTAGCGGGAGGAATGAGCAGTTCTTC. The encoded protein is CSVEPSGTSGRNEQFF.